The sequence of this T cell receptor beta chain was determined in a study of read filtering for tumor transcriptome and immune sequencing. This clonotype was observed at least ten times. The V gene lost 3 bases and the J gene lost 7 bases, with 3 bases spanning the gap. The germline V gene has CDR1 SEHNR and CDR2 FQNEAQ (reference sequence). The CDR3 consists of 10 residues. From 400 to 450 ng of RNA, a library with molecular barcoded alpha/delta and beta/gamma adaptors was made. TCRdb fed the reads into MiXCR, producing one record per CDR3 protein. The data hold more than 30,000 distinct CDR3 sequences, with roughly 15% observed a single time.

The chain joins TRBV7-9 to TRBJ1-1; D uncertain. The receptor comes from a donor over 35 with multiple myeloma. Input material: a population of CD138-negative cells sorted from bone marrow. The CDR3 loop is CASSFSEAFF. The DNA for the CDR3 is TGTGCCAGCAGCTTTAGTGAAGCTTTCTTT.